This TCR beta chain was sequenced during a study of blood T cell repertoires in COVID-19. Study background: The United States, Italy and Spain supplied acute and convalescent COVID-19 samples.

The protocol was immunoSEQ multiplex PCR, while the TCRdb copy is restricted to in-frame clones and leaves out a portion. Of 65,000 to 80,000 clones listed, around nine tenths are singletons. V lost 5 bases, J lost 5 bases, and 9 bases stayed unmatched. The CDR3 loop spans 16 amino acids. The germline gives CDR1 SGHTA, CDR2 FQGNSA. The source is a man over 45 with active COVID-19. The chain links TRBV7-2 to TRBJ2-2; 9 bases agree with TRBD2. The sequencing input was peripheral blood. The DNA for the CDR3 is TGTGCCAGCAGCACACTAGCGGGTGAAGGAACCGGGGAGCTGTTTTTT. This translates into CASSTLAGEGTGELFF.